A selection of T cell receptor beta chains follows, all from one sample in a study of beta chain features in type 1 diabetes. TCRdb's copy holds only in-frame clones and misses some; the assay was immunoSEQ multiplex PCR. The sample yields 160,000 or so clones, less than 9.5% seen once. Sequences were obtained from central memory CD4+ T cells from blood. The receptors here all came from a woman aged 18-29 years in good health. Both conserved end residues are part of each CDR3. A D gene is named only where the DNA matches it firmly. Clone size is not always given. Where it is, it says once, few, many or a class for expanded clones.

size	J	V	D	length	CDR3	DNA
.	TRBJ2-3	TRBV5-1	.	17	CASSLATGPVLSDTQYF	TGCGCCAGCAGCTTGGCGACAGGACCCGTTCTCTCAGATACGCAGTATTTT
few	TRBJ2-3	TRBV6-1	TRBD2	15	CASKGRGDPTDTQYF	TGTGCCAGCAAAGGGCGGGGGGATCCCACAGATACGCAGTATTTT
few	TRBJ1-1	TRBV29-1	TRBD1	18	CSVEPTGVAVNRVSEAFF	TGCAGCGTTGAGCCGACAGGGGTTGCGGTCAATAGAGTCTCTGAAGCTTTCTTT
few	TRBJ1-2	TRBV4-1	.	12	CASSAQGYGYTF	TGCGCCAGCAGTGCCCAGGGCTATGGCTACACCTTC
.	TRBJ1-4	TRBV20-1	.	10	CSARRQAQQF	TGCAGTGCTAGAAGGCAGGCCCAACAGTTT
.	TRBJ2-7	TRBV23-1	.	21	CASSQSSSDRLFNNGENEQYF	TGCGCCAGCAGTCAATCGAGCTCCGACAGGCTTTTTAACAATGGAGAAAACGAGCAGTACTTC
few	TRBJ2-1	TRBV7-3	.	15	CASSLGIAGYNEQFF	TGTGCCAGCAGCTTAGGGATCGCGGGGTACAATGAGCAGTTCTTC
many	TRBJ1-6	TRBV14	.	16	CASSQYSTGYNSPLHF	TGTGCCAGCAGCCAATATTCGACGGGTTATAATTCACCCCTCCACTTT
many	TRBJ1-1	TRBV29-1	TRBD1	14	CSVTGGSGDTEAFF	TGCAGCGTAACAGGGGGCAGTGGGGACACTGAAGCTTTCTTT
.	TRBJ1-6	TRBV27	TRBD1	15	CASSDRQGLDSPLHF	TGTGCCAGCAGTGACAGACAGGGGCTTGATTCACCCCTCCACTTT
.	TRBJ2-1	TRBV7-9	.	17	CASSLPLAPGSYNEQFF	TGTGCCAGCAGCTTACCCCTCGCTCCGGGCTCCTACAATGAGCAGTTCTTC
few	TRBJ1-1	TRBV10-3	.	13	CAIRGDSATEAFF	TGTGCCATCAGAGGGGATTCGGCCACTGAAGCTTTCTTT
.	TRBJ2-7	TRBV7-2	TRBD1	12	CASSLYRGEQYF	TGTGCCAGCAGCCTTTACAGGGGCGAGCAGTACTTC
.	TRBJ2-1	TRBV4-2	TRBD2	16	CASSQHSGGADNEQFF	TGTGCCAGCAGCCAACACAGCGGGGGGGCCGACAATGAGCAGTTCTTC
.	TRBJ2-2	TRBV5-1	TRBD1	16	CASSLRGQGNTGELFF	TGCGCCAGCAGCTTGAGGGGACAGGGGAACACCGGGGAGCTGTTTTTT
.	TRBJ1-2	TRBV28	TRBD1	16	CASSRPGQGFRDGYTF	TGTGCCAGCAGCCGACCGGGACAGGGCTTTCGGGATGGCTACACCTTC
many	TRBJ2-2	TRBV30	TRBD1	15	CAWSPWTGKAGELFF	TGTGCCTGGAGTCCTTGGACAGGGAAGGCCGGGGAGCTGTTTTTT
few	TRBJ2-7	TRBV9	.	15	CASSVEEGTVYEQYF	TGTGCCAGCAGCGTAGAAGAGGGAACCGTTTACGAGCAGTACTTC
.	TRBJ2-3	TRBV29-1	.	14	CSVEPGTSTDTQYF	TGCAGCGTTGAACCAGGGACTAGCACAGATACGCAGTATTTT
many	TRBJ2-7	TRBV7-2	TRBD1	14	CASSSGTGIGEQYF	TGTGCCAGCAGCTCCGGGACAGGGATCGGCGAGCAGTACTTC
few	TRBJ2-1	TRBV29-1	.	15	CSASQGSSSYNEQFF	TGCAGCGCCTCCCAGGGGTCGAGCTCCTACAATGAGCAGTTCTTC
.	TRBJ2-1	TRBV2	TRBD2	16	CASSLGLAGVNNEQFF	TGTGCCAGCAGTTTGGGACTAGCGGGAGTCAACAATGAGCAGTTCTTC
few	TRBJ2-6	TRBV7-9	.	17	CASSLTAGATGANVLTF	TGTGCCAGCAGCCTGACTGCGGGGGCCACTGGGGCCAACGTCCTGACTTTC
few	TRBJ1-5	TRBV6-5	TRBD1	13	CASSAYRGLPQHF	TGTGCCAGCAGTGCATACAGGGGATTACCCCAGCATTTT
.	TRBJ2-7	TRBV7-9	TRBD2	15	CASSSLTSASYEQYF	TGTGCCAGCAGCTCTCTGACTAGCGCCTCCTACGAGCAGTACTTC
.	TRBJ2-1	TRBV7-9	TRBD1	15	CASSLPRTGRNEQFF	TGTGCCAGCAGCTTACCTCGGACAGGGAGGAATGAGCAGTTCTTC
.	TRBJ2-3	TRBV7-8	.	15	CASSLAGQGMDTQYF	TGTGCCAGCAGCTTAGCCGGGCAGGGAATGGATACGCAGTATTTT
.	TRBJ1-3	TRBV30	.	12	CAWCSSGNTIYF	TGTGCCTGGTGCAGCTCTGGAAACACCATATATTTT
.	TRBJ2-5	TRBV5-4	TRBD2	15	CASSLGLAGGETQYF	TGTGCCAGCAGCTTGGGACTAGCGGGAGGAGAGACCCAGTACTTC
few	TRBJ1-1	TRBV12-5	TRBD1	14	CASGLVPGQAEAFF	TGTGCTAGTGGTTTGGTACCAGGACAGGCTGAAGCTTTCTTT
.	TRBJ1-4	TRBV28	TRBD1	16	CASSTPGTGGSEKLFF	TGTGCCAGCAGTACTCCAGGGACAGGGGGCAGTGAAAAACTGTTTTTT
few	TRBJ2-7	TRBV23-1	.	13	CASSARTTYEQYF	TGCGCCAGCAGCGCCCGGACTACCTACGAGCAGTACTTC